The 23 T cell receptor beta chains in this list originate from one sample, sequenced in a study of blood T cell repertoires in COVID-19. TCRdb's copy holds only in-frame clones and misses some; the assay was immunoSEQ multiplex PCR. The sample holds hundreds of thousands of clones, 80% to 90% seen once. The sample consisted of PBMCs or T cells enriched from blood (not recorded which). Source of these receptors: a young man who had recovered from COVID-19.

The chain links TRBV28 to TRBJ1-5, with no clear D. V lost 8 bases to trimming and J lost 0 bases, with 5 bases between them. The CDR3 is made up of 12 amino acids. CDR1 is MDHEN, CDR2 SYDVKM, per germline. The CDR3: CASLSSNQPQHF. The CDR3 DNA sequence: TGTGCCAGCCTAAGTAGCAATCAGCCCCAGCATTTT.

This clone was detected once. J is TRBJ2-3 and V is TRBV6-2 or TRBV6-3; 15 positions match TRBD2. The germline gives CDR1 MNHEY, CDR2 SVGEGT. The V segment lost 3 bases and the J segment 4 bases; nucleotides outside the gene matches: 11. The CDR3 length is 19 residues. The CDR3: CASSYYRTSGRAGADTQYF. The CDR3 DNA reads TGTGCCAGCAGTTATTATCGGACTAGCGGGAGGGCCGGGGCAGATACGCAGTATTTT.

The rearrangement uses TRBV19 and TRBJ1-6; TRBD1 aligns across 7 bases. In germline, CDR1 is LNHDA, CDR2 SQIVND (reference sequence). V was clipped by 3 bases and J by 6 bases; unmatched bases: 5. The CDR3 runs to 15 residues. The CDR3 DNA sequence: TGTGCCAGTAGTATCACAGGGGACGGTAATTCACCCCTCCACTTT. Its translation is CASSITGDGNSPLHF.

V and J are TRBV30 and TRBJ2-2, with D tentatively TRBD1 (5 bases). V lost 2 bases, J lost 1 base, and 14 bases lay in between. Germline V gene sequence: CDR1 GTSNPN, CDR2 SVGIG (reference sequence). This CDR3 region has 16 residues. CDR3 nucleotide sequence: TGTGCCTGGAGTCGGGTCGGGCAGGGGAACACCGGGGAGCTGTTTTTT. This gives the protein CAWSRVGQGNTGELFF.

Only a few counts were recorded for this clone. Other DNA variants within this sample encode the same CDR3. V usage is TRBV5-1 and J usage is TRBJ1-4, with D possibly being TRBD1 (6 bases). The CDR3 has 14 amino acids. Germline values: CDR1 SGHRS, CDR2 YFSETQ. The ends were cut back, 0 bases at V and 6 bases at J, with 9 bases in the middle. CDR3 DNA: TGCGCCAGCAGCTTGGCTGGGGGCTATGAAAAACTGTTTTTT. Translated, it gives CASSLAGGYEKLFF.

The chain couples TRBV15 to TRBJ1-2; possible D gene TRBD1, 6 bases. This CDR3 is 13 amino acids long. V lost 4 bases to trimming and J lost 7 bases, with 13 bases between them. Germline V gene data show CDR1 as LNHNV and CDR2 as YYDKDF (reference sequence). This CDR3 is CATSTGTLFGYTF. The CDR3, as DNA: TGTGCCACCAGCACCGGGACACTCTTTGGCTACACCTTC.

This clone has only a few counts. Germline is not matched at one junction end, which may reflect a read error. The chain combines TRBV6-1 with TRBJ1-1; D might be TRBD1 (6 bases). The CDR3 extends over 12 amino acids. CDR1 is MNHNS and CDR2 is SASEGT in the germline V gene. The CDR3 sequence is CASSELDSSPYF. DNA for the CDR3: TGTGCCAGCAGTGAACTGGACAGCTCCCCATATTTT.

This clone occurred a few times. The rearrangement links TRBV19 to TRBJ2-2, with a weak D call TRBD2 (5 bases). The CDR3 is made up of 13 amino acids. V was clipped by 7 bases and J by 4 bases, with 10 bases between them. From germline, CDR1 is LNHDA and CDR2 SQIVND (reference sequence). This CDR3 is CASKRSTTGELFF. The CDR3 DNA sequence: TGTGCCAGTAAGCGGAGCACCACCGGGGAGCTGTTTTTT.

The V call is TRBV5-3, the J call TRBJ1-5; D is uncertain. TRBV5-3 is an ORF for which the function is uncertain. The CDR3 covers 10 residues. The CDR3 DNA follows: TGTGGCCAGGGCAATCAGCCCCAGCATTTT. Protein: CGQGNQPQHF.

CDR3 amino acids: CASSQDEKVGRNNDSNQPQHF. The CDR3 region has the DNA TGTGCCAGCAGCCAAGATGAAAAGGTGGGCCGAAACAATGATAGCAATCAGCCCCAGCATTTT. The V call is TRBV3-1 (or the pseudogene TRBV3-2), the J call TRBJ1-5; no definite D call. Trimming pared 0 bases from V and 0 bases from J, leaving 24 bases between. This CDR3 region has 21 residues. CDR1 and CDR2 from the germline V gene are LGHDT and YNNKEL (reference sequence).

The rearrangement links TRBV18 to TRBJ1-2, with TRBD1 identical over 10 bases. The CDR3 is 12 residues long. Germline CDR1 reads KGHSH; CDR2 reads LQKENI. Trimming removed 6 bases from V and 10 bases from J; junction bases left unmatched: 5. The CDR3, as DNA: TGTGCCAGCTCTCCTGGACAGGGGGACTACACCTTC. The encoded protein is CASSPGQGDYTF.

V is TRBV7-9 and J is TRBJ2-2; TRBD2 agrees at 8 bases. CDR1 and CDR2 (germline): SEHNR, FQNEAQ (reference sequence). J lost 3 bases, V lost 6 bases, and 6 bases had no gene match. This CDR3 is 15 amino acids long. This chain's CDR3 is CASSKGAGDTGELFF. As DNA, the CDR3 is TGTGCCAGCAGTAAGGGAGCGGGAGACACCGGGGAGCTGTTTTTT. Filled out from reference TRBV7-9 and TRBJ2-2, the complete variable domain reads DTGVSQNPRHKITKRGQNVTFRCDPISEHNRLYWYRQTLGQGPEFLTYFQNEAQLEKSRLLSDRFSAERPKGSFSTLEIQRTEQGDSAMYLCASSKGAGDTGELFFGEGSRLTVL.

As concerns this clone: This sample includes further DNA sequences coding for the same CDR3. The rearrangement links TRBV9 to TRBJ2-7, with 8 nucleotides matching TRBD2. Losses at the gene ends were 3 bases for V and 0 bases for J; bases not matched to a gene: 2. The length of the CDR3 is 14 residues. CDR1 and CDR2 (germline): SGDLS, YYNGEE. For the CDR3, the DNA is TGTGCCAGCAGCGCGACTAGCGTCTCCTACGAGCAGTACTTC. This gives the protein CASSATSVSYEQYF. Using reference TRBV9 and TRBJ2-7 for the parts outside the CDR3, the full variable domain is DSGVTQTPKHLITATGQRVTLRCSPRSGDLSVYWYQQSLDQGLQFLIQYYNGEERAKGNILERFSAQQFPDLHSELNLSSLELGDSALYFCASSATSVSYEQYFGPGTRLTVT.

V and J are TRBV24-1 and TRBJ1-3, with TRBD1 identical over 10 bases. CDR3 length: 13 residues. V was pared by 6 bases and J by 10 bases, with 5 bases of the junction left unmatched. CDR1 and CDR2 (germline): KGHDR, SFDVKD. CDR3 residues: CATSQGTGATIYF. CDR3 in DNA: TGTGCCACCAGTCAAGGGACAGGGGCTACCATATATTTT.

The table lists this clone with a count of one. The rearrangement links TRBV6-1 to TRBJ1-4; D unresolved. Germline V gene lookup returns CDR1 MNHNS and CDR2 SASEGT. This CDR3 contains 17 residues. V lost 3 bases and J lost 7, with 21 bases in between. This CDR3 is CASSDLLGGSISEKLFF. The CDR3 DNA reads TGTGCCAGCAGTGACCTTCTCGGAGGCAGTATTAGTGAAAAACTGTTTTTT.

The CDR3 is CASSYSIGKGANLDTQYF. CDR3 in DNA: TGTGCCAGCAGTTACTCGATCGGCAAGGGGGCGAATTTAGATACGCAGTATTTT. The chain carries TRBV6-2 or TRBV6-3 and TRBJ2-3; 7 bases are shared with TRBD1. This CDR3 spans 18 amino acids. V lost 0 bases to trimming and J lost 5 bases; unmatched junction nucleotides: 14. CDR1 is MNHEY and CDR2 is SVGEGT in the germline V gene.

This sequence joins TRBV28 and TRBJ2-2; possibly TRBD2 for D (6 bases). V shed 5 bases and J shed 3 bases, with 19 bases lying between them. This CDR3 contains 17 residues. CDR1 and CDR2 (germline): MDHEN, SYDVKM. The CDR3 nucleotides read TGTGCCAGCAGTCCTCGGAGGGGAAGGATCGACACCGGGGAGCTGTTTTTT. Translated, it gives CASSPRRGRIDTGELFF.

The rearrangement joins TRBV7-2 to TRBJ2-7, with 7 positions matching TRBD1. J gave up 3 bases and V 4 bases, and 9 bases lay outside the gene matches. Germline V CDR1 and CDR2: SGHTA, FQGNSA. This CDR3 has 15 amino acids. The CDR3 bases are TGTGCCAGCAGCTCAGGCAGGGGGACCTACTACGAGCAGTACTTC. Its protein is CASSSGRGTYYEQYF.

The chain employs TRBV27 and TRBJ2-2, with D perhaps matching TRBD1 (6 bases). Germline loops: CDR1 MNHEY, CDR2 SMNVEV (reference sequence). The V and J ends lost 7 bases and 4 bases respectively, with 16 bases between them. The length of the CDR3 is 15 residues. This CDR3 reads CASTSGQASTGELFF. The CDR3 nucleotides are TGTGCCAGCACCTCGGGACAAGCTTCCACCGGGGAGCTGTTTTTT.

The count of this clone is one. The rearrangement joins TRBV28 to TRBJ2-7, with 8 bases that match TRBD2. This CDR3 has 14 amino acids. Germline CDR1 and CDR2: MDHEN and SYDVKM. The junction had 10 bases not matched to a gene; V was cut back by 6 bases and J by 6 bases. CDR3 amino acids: CASRGDGRVGEQYF. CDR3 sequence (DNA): TGTGCCAGCAGGGGGGACGGGAGGGTAGGCGAGCAGTACTTC.

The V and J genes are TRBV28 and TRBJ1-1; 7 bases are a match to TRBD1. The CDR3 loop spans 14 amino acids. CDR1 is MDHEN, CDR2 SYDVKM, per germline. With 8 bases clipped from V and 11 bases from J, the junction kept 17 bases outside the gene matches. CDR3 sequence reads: CASSYPGQNLFAFF. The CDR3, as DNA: TGTGCCAGCTCCTATCCGGGACAGAACTTATTTGCTTTCTTT.

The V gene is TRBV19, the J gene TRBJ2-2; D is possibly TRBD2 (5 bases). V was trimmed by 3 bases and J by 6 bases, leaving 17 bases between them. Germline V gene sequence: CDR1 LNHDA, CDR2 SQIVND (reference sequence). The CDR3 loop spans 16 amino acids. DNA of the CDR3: TGTGCCAGTAGTATTAACGGACTCGAACGGTCCGGGGAGCTGTTTTTT. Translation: CASSINGLERSGELFF.

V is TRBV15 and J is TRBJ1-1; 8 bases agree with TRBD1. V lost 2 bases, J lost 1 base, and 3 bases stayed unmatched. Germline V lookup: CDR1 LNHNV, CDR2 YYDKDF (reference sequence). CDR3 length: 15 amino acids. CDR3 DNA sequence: TGTGCCACCAGCAGACCCGGGACAGGGAACACTGAAGCTTTCTTT. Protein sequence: CATSRPGTGNTEAFF.